This T cell receptor (beta chain) was recorded in a study of glioma-infiltrating T cells after dendritic cell vaccination. The CDR3 is 11 amino acids. Germline V gives CDR1 LNHDA, CDR2 SQIVND (reference sequence). The V gene lost 6 bases and the J gene lost 4 bases, with 6 bases spanning the gap. Repertoires were generated with immunoSEQ multiplex PCR, while TCRdb's copy carries only in-frame clones and drops some. The sample contains 55,000 to 70,000 clones, 82% of which appear only once. Selection required adequate fresh-frozen tumor tissue plus more than two years' survival data. The chain employs TRBV19 and TRBJ1-2; no clear D. Sequencing was performed on blood, taken before dendritic cell vaccination. This receptor was identified in a human donor with glioblastoma. The CDR3 loop reads CASRAAYGYTF. The CDR3 coding sequence is TGTGCCAGTAGGGCCGCCTATGGCTACACCTTC.